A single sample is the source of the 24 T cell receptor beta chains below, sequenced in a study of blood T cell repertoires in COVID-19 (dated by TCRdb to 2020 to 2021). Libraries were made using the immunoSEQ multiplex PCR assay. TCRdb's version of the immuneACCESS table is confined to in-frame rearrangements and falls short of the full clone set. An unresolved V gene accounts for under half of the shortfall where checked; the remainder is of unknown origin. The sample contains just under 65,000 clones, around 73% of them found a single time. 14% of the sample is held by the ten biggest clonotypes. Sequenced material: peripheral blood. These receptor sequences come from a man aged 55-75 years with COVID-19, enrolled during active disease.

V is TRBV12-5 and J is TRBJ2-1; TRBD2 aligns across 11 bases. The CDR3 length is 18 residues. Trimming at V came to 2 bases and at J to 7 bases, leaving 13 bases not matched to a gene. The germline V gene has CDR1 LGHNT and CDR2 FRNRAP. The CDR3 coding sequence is TGTGCTAGTGGTTTGCCCCCCTGGGTAGCGGGAGGGGGGAATGAGCAGTTCTTC. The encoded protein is CASGLPPWVAGGGNEQFF.

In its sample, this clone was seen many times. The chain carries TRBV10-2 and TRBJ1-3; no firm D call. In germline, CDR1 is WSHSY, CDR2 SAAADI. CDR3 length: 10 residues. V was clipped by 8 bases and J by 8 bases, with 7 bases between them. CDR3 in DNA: TGCGCCAGCGGGCAGGACACCATATATTTT. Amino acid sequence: CASGQDTIYF.

DNA of the CDR3: TGTGCCAGCAGTTCTCAAATCAGGGATGGAGAGCAGTACTTC. As protein: CASSSQIRDGEQYF. The rearrangement uses TRBV6-5 and TRBJ2-7, with D possibly TRBD1 on 5 matching bases. This CDR3 spans 14 amino acids. V was cut by 4 bases and J by 7 bases, with 17 bases left in between. Germline V gene data show CDR1 as MNHEY and CDR2 as SVGAGI.

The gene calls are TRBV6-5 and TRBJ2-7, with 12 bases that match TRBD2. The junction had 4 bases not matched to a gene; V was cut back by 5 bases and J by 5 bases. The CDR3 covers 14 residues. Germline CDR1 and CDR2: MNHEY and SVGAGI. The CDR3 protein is CASSPTSGSHEQYF. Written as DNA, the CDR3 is TGTGCCAGCAGTCCGACTAGCGGGAGCCACGAGCAGTACTTC.

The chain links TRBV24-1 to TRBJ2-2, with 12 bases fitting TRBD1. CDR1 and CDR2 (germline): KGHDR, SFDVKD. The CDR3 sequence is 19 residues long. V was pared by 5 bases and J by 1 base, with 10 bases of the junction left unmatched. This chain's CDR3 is CATSGLGQGARLNTGELFF. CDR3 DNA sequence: TGTGCCACCAGTGGCCTGGGACAGGGGGCGAGATTGAACACCGGGGAGCTGTTTTTT.

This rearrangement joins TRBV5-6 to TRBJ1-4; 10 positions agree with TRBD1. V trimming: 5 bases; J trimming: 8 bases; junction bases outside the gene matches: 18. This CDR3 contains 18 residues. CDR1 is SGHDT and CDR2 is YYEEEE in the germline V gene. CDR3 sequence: CASSLSWDRGRVGEKLFF. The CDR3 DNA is TGTGCCAGCAGTTTATCATGGGACAGGGGCCGCGTTGGGGAAAAACTGTTTTTT.

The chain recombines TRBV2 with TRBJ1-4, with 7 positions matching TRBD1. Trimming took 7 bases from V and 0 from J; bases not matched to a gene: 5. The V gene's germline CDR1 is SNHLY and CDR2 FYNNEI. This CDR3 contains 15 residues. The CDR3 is CASTRGTSTNEKLFF. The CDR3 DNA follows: TGTGCCAGCACCAGGGGGACCTCAACTAATGAAAAACTGTTTTTT.

The CDR3 nucleotides read TGCAGCCCTGACAGAGCTGGAAACACCATATATTTT. This sequence encodes CSPDRAGNTIYF. This rearrangement joins TRBV29-1 to TRBJ1-3; D might be TRBD1 (5 bases). The CDR3 loop spans 12 amino acids. The V end was cut by 8 bases, the J end by 2 bases, with 10 bases between. Germline V gives CDR1 SQVTM, CDR2 ANQGSEA.

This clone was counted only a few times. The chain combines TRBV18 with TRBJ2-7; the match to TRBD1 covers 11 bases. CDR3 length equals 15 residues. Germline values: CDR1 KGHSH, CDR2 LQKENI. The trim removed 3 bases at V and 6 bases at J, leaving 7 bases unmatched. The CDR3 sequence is CASSPIGQGASEQYF. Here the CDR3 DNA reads TGTGCCAGCTCACCGATAGGACAGGGGGCTTCCGAGCAGTACTTC.

This CDR3 is CASSLDRVAGGNYNEQFF. DNA for the CDR3: TGTGCCAGCAGCTTAGATCGAGTAGCGGGGGGGAATTACAATGAGCAGTTCTTC. The rearrangement uses TRBV7-9 and TRBJ2-1; the match to TRBD2 covers 11 bases. Looked up from germline, CDR1 is SEHNR and CDR2 is FQNEAQ (reference sequence). V lost 1 base to trimming and J lost 4 bases; unmatched junction nucleotides: 9. CDR3 size: 18 residues.

The CDR3 nucleotides are TGTGCCACCAGTGGGGTAGCGGCAGGTATGAACACCGGGGAGCTGTTTTTT. Translating it yields CATSGVAAGMNTGELFF. The chain links TRBV24-1 to TRBJ2-2; a weak D match, TRBD2 (6 bases). Trimming stripped 5 bases from V and 1 base from J, with 16 bases between. Germline lookup yields CDR1 KGHDR and CDR2 SFDVKD. This CDR3 comprises 17 residues.

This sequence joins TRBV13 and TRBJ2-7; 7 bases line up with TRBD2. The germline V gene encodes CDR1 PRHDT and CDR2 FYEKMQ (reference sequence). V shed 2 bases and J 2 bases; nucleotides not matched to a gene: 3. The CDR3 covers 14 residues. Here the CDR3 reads CASSLNGGTYEQYF. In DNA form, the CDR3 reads TGTGCCAGCAGCTTAAACGGGGGGACCTACGAGCAGTACTTC. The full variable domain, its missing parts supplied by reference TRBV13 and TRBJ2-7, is AAGVIQSPRHLIKEKRETATLKCYPIPRHDTVYWYQQGPGQDPQFLISFYEKMQSDKGSIPDRFSAQQFSDYHSELNMSSLELGDSALYFCASSLNGGTYEQYFGPGTRLTVT.

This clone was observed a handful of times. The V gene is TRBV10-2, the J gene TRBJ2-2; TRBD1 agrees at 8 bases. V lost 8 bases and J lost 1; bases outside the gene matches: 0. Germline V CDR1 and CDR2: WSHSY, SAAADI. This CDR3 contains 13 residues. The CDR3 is CASGTGNTGELFF. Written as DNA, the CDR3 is TGCGCCAGCGGGACAGGGAACACCGGGGAGCTGTTTTTT.

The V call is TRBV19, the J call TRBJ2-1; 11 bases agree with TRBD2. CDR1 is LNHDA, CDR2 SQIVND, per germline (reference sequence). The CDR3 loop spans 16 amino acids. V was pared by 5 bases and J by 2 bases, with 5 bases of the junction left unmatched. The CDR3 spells CASSVLAGDTYNEQFF. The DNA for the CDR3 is TGTGCCAGTAGTGTACTAGCGGGGGATACCTACAATGAGCAGTTCTTC.

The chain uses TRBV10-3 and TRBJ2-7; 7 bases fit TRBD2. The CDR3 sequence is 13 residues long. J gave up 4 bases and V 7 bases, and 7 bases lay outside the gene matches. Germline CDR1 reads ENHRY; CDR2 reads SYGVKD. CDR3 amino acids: CAINGGKRYEQYF. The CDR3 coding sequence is TGTGCCATCAACGGGGGGAAGAGGTACGAGCAGTACTTC.

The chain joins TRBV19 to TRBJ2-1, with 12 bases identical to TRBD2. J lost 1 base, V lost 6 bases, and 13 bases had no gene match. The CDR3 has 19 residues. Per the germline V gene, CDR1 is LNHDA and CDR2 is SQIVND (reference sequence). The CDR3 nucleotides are TGTGCCAGTAGCCCTCTAAAACTAGCGGGAGGTCGATCCTACAATGAGCAGTTCTTC. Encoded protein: CASSPLKLAGGRSYNEQFF.

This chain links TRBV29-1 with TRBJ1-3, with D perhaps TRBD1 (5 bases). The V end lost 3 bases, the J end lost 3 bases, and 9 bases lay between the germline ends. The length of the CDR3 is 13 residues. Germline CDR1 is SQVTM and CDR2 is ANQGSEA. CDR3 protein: CSVEKGHGNTIYF. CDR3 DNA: TGCAGCGTTGAGAAGGGGCATGGAAACACCATATATTTT.

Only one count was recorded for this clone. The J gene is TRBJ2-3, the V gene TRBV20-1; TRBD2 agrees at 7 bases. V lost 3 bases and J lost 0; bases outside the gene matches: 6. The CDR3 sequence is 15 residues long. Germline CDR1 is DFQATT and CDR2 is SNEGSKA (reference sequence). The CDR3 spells CSASGSGGSTDTQYF. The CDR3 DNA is TGCAGTGCTAGTGGCTCGGGGGGAAGCACAGATACGCAGTATTTT.

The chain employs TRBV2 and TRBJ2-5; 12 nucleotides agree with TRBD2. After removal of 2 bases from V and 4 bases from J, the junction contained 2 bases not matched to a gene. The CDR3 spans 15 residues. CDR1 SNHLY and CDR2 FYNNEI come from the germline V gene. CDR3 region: CASSEQLAGGETQYF. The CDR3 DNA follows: TGTGCCAGCAGTGAACAACTAGCGGGGGGAGAGACCCAGTACTTC.

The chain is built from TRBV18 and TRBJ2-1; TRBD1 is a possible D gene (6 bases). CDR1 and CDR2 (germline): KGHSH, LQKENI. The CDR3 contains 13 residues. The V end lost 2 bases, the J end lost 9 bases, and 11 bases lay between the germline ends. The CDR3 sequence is CASSPRQAAEQFF. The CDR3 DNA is TGTGCCAGCTCACCAAGACAGGCTGCTGAGCAGTTCTTC.

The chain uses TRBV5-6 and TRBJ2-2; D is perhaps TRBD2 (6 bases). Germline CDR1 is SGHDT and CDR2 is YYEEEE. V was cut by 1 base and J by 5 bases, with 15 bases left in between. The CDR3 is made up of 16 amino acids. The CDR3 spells CASSLLEREETGELFF. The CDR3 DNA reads TGTGCCAGCAGCTTGTTAGAGAGGGAGGAAACCGGGGAGCTGTTTTTT.

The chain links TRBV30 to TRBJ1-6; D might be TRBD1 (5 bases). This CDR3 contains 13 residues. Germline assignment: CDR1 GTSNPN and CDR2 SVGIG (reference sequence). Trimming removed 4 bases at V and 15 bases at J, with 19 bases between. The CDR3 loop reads CAWTKGGASHLHF. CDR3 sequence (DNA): TGTGCCTGGACCAAGGGAGGGGCCTCCCACCTCCACTTT.

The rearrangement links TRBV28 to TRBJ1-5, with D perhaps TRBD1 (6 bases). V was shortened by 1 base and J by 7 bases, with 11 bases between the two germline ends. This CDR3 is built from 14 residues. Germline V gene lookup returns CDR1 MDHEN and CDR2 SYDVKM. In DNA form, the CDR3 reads TGTGCCAGCAGTTTATCGTCGGGGGGCCAGCCCCAGCATTTT. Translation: CASSLSSGGQPQHF.

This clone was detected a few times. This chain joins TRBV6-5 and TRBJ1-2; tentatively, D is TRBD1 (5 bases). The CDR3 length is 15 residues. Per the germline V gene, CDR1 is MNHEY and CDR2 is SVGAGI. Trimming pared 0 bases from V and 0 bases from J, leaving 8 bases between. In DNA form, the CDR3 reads TGTGCCAGCAGTTACTCAGGGGTTTCTAACTATGGCTACACCTTC. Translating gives CASSYSGVSNYGYTF.